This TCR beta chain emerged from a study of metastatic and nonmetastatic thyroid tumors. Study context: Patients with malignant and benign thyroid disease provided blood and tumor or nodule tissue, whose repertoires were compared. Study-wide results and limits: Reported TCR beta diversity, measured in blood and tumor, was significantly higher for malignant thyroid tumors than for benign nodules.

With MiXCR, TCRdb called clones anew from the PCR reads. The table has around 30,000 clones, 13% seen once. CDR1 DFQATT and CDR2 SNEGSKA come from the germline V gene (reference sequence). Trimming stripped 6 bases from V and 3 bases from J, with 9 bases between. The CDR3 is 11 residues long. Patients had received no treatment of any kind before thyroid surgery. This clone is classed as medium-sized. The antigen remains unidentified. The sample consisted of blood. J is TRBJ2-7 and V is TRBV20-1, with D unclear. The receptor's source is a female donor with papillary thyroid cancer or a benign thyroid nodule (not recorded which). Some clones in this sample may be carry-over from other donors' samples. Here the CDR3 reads CSATPYYEQYF. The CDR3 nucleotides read TGCAGTGCCACGCCCTACTACGAGCAGTACTTC.